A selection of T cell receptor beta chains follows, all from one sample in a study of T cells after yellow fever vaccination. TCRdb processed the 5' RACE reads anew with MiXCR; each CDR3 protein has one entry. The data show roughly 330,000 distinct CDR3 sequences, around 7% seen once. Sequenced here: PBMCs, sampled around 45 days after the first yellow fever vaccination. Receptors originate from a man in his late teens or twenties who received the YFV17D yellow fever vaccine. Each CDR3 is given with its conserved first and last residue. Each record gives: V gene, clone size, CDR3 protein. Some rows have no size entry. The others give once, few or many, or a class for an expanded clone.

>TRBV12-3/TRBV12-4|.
CASRTAGVQETQYF
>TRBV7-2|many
CASSLMSYEQYF
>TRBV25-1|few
CASSDDGFSYNEQFF
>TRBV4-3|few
CASSQDAQGRTEAFF
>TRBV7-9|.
CASSLSGTGREKLFF
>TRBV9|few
CASSVQTGSTPLHF
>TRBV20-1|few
CSARPPVLEDSGVWLGTGELFF
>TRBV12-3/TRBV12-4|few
CASAATGELFF
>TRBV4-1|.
CASRWTGGAGANVLTF
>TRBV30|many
CAWEYNSYEQYF
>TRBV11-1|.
CASSSIYGTGPPIGLGYTF
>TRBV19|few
CATGPQGMAEAFF
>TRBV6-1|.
CASTGQSYNSPLHF
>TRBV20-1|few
CSARSQLGKLFF
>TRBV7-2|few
CASSRGGRQPQHF
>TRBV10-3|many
CAIRRQGATGELFF
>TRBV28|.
CASGFPFFF
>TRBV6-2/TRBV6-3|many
CASSYSGSGQTEAFF
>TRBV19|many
CASTQAASSYNEQFF
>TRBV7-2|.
CASSFYQGAGNTIYF
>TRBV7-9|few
CASSETSAETQYF
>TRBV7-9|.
CASSHERFSYNSPLHF
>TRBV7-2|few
CASSSQAGDSPLHF
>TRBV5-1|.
CASSLLRSEQFF
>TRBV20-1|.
CSAFYGNTEAFF
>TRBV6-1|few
CASKWGAGDTQYF
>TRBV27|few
CASSTHQGAAQDEQFF